Listed here are 18 T cell receptor beta chains from one sample, sequenced in a study of CD4 and CD8 cells across lung adenocarcinoma regions. TCRdb itself ran the PCR reads through MiXCR, one entry per CDR3 protein. Of around 6,800 distinct CDR3 sequences in the sample, over 50% were seen once. The sample consisted of CD8+ T cells from the center of a lung tumor. The receptors originated from a male donor with lung adenocarcinoma. The CD4 and CD8 labels of this study may be unreliable.

The V and J genes are TRBV6-5 and TRBJ1-3; 7 bases fit TRBD1. The V segment lost 0 bases and the J segment 2 bases; nucleotides outside the gene matches: 1. Germline loops: CDR1 MNHEY, CDR2 SVGAGI. The CDR3 sequence is 15 residues long. DNA for the CDR3: TGTGCCAGCAGTTACTCAGGGACAGCTGGAAACACCATATATTTT. Translating it yields CASSYSGTAGNTIYF.

V and J are TRBV7-2 and TRBJ2-1, with D hard to call. CDR3 size: 13 residues. From germline, CDR1 is SGHTA and CDR2 FQGNSA. With 1 base removed from V and 5 bases from J, the gap between germline ends came to 6 bases. CDR3 sequence (DNA): TGTGCCAGCAGCTTAGACCAAAACAATGAGCAGTTCTTC. Its protein product is CASSLDQNNEQFF.

Remarks on this clonotype: Its ends do not fully match the called genes, so a read error is possible. The V and J genes are TRBV10-3 and TRBJ2-3, with D possibly called TRBD1 or TRBD2 (5 bases each). Germline lookup yields CDR1 ENHRY and CDR2 SYGVKD. The CDR3 covers 14 residues. This chain's CDR3 is CAGLGGRFQETQYF. The DNA for the CDR3 is TGTGCGGGGCTTGGCGGGCGTTTCCAAGAGACGCAGTATTTC.

The chain couples TRBV6-1 to TRBJ2-5; D unresolved. The CDR3 runs to 11 residues. Between the trimmed V and J ends, which lost 2 bases and 5 bases, there was a span of 3 bases. Per germline, CDR1 MNHNS and CDR2 SASEGT. The CDR3 here is CASSETETQYF. CDR3 DNA sequence: TGTGCCAGCAGTGAAACGGAGACCCAGTACTTC.

The chain uses TRBV6-5 and TRBJ2-4; the D is unclear. This CDR3 region has 15 residues. CDR1 and CDR2 (germline): MNHEY, SVGAGI. V was clipped by 8 bases and J by 13 bases, with 27 bases between them. The CDR3 spells CASGFCRRDQNTQYF. CDR3 coding DNA: TGTGCCAGCGGTTTTTGCCGGCGTGACCAAAACACCCAGTACTTC.

V is TRBV6-1 and J is TRBJ2-3, with TRBD2 identical over 11 bases. The junction had 17 bases not matched to a gene; V was cut back by 7 bases and J by 14 bases. CDR1 is MNHNS, CDR2 SASEGT, per germline. The CDR3 is made up of 15 amino acids. The CDR3 loop is CASTPTSGATDALYF. In nucleotides, the CDR3 is TGTGCCAGCACTCCGACTAGCGGGGCCACCGATGCGCTGTATTTT.

The CDR3 DNA reads as TGTGCCAGCAGTGCCTATGCGGTACTCTACAATGAGCAGTTCTTC. It encodes CASSAYAVLYNEQFF. The V gene is TRBV6-1, the J gene TRBJ2-1, with D unresolved. This CDR3 spans 15 amino acids. Germline-derived CDR1 and CDR2 are MNHNS and SASEGT. V lost 4 bases and J lost 3, with 13 bases in between.

This clonotype came up a few times. V is TRBV27 and J is TRBJ1-1; TRBD1 might be the D (6 bases). V gave up 6 bases and J gave up 1 base, with 15 bases separating them. The CDR3 length is 15 residues. Germline V lookup: CDR1 MNHEY, CDR2 SMNVEV (reference sequence). The chain's CDR3 is CASSLGGEWNTEAFF. DNA for the CDR3: TGTGCCAGCAGCCTAGGGGGGGAGTGGAACACTGAAGCTTTCTTT.

A note on this clonotype: Because the CDR3's place on the DNA is in doubt, the DNA is left out and the CDR3 is given as listed by TCRdb. J is TRBJ2-1 and V is TRBV6-1; the D call TRBD2 from the table was never checked on the DNA. Germline V gene lookup returns CDR1 MNHNS and CDR2 SASEGT. From its first to its last residue, the CDR3 has 14 amino acids. CDR3: CVSSQVASGNEQFF.

The chain couples TRBV7-8 to TRBJ2-1; TRBD2 matches at 10 bases. The DNA end lines up better with TRBJ2-7; the J call may be wrong. Germline V CDR1 and CDR2: SGHVS, FQNEAQ. The CDR3 length is 18 residues. The CDR3 loop reads CASSLALASGGFYNEQYF. The CDR3 nucleotides read TGTGCCAGCAGCTTAGCCCTGGCTAGCGGGGGATTCTACAATGAGCAGTACTTC.

The table lists this clonotype with a few counts. The chain employs TRBV27 and TRBJ2-1; perhaps D is TRBD1 or TRBD2 (5 bases each). Gene TRBJ2-7 matches the end of the DNA better, so the J call may be wrong. Germline assignment: CDR1 MNHEY and CDR2 SMNVEV (reference sequence). CDR3 size: 12 residues. As DNA, the CDR3 is TGTGCCAGCAGTTGGGACGGGTACGAGCAGTACTTC. It codes for CASSWDGYEQYF.

Comment on this clonotype: Being one base from a much bigger clone, this may be a read error. The rearrangement links TRBV6-1 to TRBJ2-1, with 12 bases fitting TRBD2. The J call is uncertain, as TRBJ2-7 better fits the DNA end. There are 15 residues in the CDR3. Germline V gene sequence: CDR1 MNHNS, CDR2 SASEGT. CDR3 loop: CASSRTSGNYNEQYF. DNA of the CDR3: TGTGCCAGCAGTCGGACTAGCGGGAATTACAATGAGCAGTACTTC.

The V call is TRBV6-1, the J call TRBJ2-1; tentative D call: TRBD2 (6 bases). Per germline, CDR1 MNHNS and CDR2 SASEGT. The CDR3 runs to 14 residues. V lost 7 bases and J 1 base, leaving 11 bases between the germline ends. The DNA of the CDR3 is TGTGCCAGCATAATAGGGACTTCCTACAATGAGCAGTTCTTC. Translated, it gives CASIIGTSYNEQFF.

The table lists this clonotype with a few counts. The chain combines TRBV27 with TRBJ2-1; TRBD2 matches at 9 bases. CDR1 and CDR2 from the germline V gene are MNHEY and SMNVEV (reference sequence). After removal of 5 bases from V and 0 bases from J, the junction contained 14 bases not matched to a gene. The length of the CDR3 is 19 residues. CDR3 bases: TGTGCCAGCAGTCGCGCGCTTAGCGGGAGTCTGAGCTCCTACAATGAGCAGTTCTTC. This sequence encodes CASSRALSGSLSSYNEQFF.

The chain carries TRBV6-1 and TRBJ2-2; TRBD1 aligns across 9 bases. V was clipped by 8 bases and J by 13 bases; unmatched bases: 17. The germline V gene has CDR1 MNHNS and CDR2 SASEGT. The CDR3 covers 15 residues. CDR3 nucleotides: TGTGCCAGCGGCGCGCACAGGGGGCGGACCGAGGCGCTGTTTTTT. This gives the protein CASGAHRGRTEALFF.

The genes are TRBV6-2 or TRBV6-3 and TRBJ1-5; D is possibly TRBD1 (5 bases). This CDR3 region has 15 residues. V was trimmed by 6 bases and J by 1 base, leaving 13 bases between them. The V gene's germline CDR1 is MNHEY and CDR2 SVGEGT. CDR3 region: CASSPMGRSNQPQHF. In DNA form, the CDR3 reads TGTGCCAGCAGCCCTATGGGGCGGAGCAATCAGCCCCAGCATTTT.

J is TRBJ2-3 and V is TRBV6-1; the D gene is possibly TRBD2 (7 bases). V lost 8 bases to trimming and J lost 11 bases, with 23 bases between them. Germline V lookup: CDR1 MNHNS, CDR2 SASEGT. There are 14 residues in the CDR3. Here the CDR3 DNA reads TGTGCCAGCGGGGGGGCAGTGCGAACAAATAAGCAGTATTTT. It yields the protein CASGGAVRTNKQYF.

This clonotype is categorized as medium-sized (0.01 to 0.1%). This chain joins TRBV10-2 and TRBJ2-5, with 10 bases matching TRBD2. The CDR3 totals 15 residues. The trim removed 6 bases at V and 1 base at J, leaving 5 bases unmatched. From germline, CDR1 is WSHSY and CDR2 SAAADI. The CDR3 DNA follows: TGCGCCAGCAGAAGCGGGAGGGAAATCCAAGAGACCCAGTACTTC. This gives the protein CASRSGREIQETQYF.